This T cell receptor (beta chain) was captured by sequencing in a study of blood T cell repertoires in COVID-19. Across the study: Collection of acute and convalescent COVID-19 samples took place in the United States, Italy and Spain. The analysed material was cDNA or gDNA that came from T cells, B-cell-depleted T cells, or PBMCs.

Clones were read by immunoSEQ multiplex PCR, and TCRdb kept only the in-frame ones, dropping some. The sample has around 230,000 clones, about four fifths seen once. Germline assignment: CDR1 MDHEN and CDR2 SYDVKM. V was trimmed by 3 bases and J by 0 bases, leaving 11 bases between them. This CDR3 is built from 15 residues. The sample was peripheral blood. This TCR was recovered from a woman over 75 with acute or convalescent COVID-19. The chain carries TRBV28 and TRBJ1-2; D perhaps matches TRBD1 (5 bases). CDR3 sequence reads: CASSLWTLANYGYTF. CDR3 bases: TGTGCCAGCAGTTTGTGGACATTGGCTAACTATGGCTACACCTTC.